This is a list of T cell receptor beta chains from one sample in a study of T cells after yellow fever vaccination. Each CDR3 protein is one row after TCRdb ran MiXCR on the 5' RACE reads. The repertoire holds around 88,000 distinct CDR3 sequences, with about 14% as singletons. Specimen: CD8+ T cells not binding an NS4B(214-222) dextramer, sorted from PBMCs, collected 21 days after the first yellow fever vaccination. The receptors stem from a man aged 18 to 30 who received the YFV17D yellow fever vaccine. Both conserved end residues are part of each CDR3. The order of the fields is clone size, J gene, V gene, D gene, CDR3 protein, CDR3 DNA. The D gene is left open where the match is weak. A clone size is listed for some rows: how often the clone was seen (once, few, many), or a class if it is expanded.

>few|TRBJ2-2|TRBV4-3|.
CASSQAFRAGELFF
TGCGCCAGCAGCCAAGCGTTTAGGGCCGGGGAGCTGTTTTTT
>few|TRBJ1-1|TRBV10-2|.
CASSERNTDTEAFF
TGCGCCAGCAGTGAACGAAACACCGACACTGAAGCTTTCTTT
>few|TRBJ1-5|TRBV27|.
CASSLTAGASQPQHF
TGTGCCAGCAGTTTGACGGCGGGGGCCAGTCAGCCCCAGCATTTT
>.|TRBJ1-4|TRBV5-1|.
CASRMFGRAGEKLFF
TGCGCCAGCAGGATGTTCGGCAGGGCGGGGGAAAAACTGTTTTTT
>few|TRBJ2-5|TRBV7-8|TRBD2
CASSLLAGATQETQYF
TGTGCCAGCAGCTTACTAGCGGGGGCCACCCAAGAGACCCAGTACTTC
>.|TRBJ2-2|TRBV10-2|.
CAIRDTGELFF
TGCGCCATCAGAGACACCGGGGAGCTGTTTTTT
>few|TRBJ1-3|TRBV7-8|.
CASSLGSAPASGNTIYF
TGTGCCAGCAGCTTAGGGTCGGCCCCGGCTTCTGGAAACACCATATATTTT
>.|TRBJ2-7|TRBV10-3|.
CAISESRQSNLYEQYF
TGTGCCATCAGTGAGTCCAGACAGAGTAACCTCTACGAGCAGTACTTC
>.|TRBJ2-1|TRBV12-3/TRBV12-4|.
CASSRGGASSYNEQFF
TGTGCCAGCAGCCGTGGGGGGGCTAGCTCCTACAATGAGCAGTTCTTC
>few|TRBJ2-7|TRBV30|.
CAWSVGSGFNEQYF
TGTGCCTGGAGTGTCGGAAGCGGGTTCAACGAGCAGTACTTC
>.|TRBJ2-1|TRBV12-3/TRBV12-4|.
CASSLEAGVGNEQFF
TGTGCCAGCAGTTTAGAGGCCGGGGTTGGGAATGAGCAGTTCTTC
>few|TRBJ2-1|TRBV21-1|.
CASSREDPLGNEQFF
TGTGCCAGCAGCAGAGAGGACCCGCTGGGCAATGAGCAGTTCTTC
>.|TRBJ2-1|TRBV27|TRBD2
CASSLLGTSGGAANEQFF
TGTGCCAGCAGTTTATTAGGGACTAGCGGGGGGGCGGCCAATGAGCAGTTCTTC
>.|TRBJ2-5|TRBV7-2|.
CASSPGGWGLEETQYF
TGTGCCAGCAGCCCCGGCGGGTGGGGGCTGGAGGAGACCCAGTACTTC
>.|TRBJ1-5|TRBV5-1|.
CASSLGGYYQPQHF
TGCGCCAGCAGCTTGGGGGGCTACTATCAGCCCCAGCATTTT
>.|TRBJ1-1|TRBV4-1|.
CASSQAKGVNTEAFF
TGCGCCAGCAGCCAAGCTAAGGGGGTGAACACTGAAGCTTTCTTT
>.|TRBJ1-3|TRBV6-5|.
CASSYSGQPSSGNTIYF
TGTGCCAGCAGTTACTCGGGGCAGCCGAGCTCTGGAAACACCATATATTTT
>few|TRBJ2-1|TRBV18|.
CASSPRRGQGTSNEQFF
TGTGCCAGCTCACCACGGCGAGGACAGGGGACTAGCAATGAGCAGTTCTTC
>.|TRBJ2-3|TRBV12-3/TRBV12-4|.
CASSLIPATSTDTQYF
TGTGCCAGCAGTTTAATCCCAGCGACCAGCACAGATACGCAGTATTTT
>.|TRBJ2-3|TRBV7-3|TRBD2
CASSRTSGGPLADTQYF
TGTGCCAGCAGCCGGACTAGCGGGGGACCTCTCGCAGATACGCAGTATTTT
>few|TRBJ1-1|TRBV6-2/TRBV6-3|.
CASSYGLQTNTEAFF
TGTGCCAGCAGTTACGGTTTACAGACAAACACTGAAGCTTTCTTT
>.|TRBJ2-1|TRBV7-2|.
CASSLGGVNEQFF
TGTGCCAGCAGCTTAGGGGGGGTCAATGAGCAGTTCTTC
>few|TRBJ2-5|TRBV11-2|TRBD1
CASSSGQASQETQYF
TGTGCCAGCAGCTCTGGACAGGCCTCTCAAGAGACCCAGTACTTC
>.|TRBJ2-2|TRBV4-2|TRBD2
CASSQDWTSGGENTGELFF
TGTGCCAGCAGCCAAGATTGGACTAGCGGGGGGGAGAACACCGGGGAGCTGTTTTTT
>.|TRBJ2-6|TRBV28|.
CASSLTRTSTGANVLTF
TGTGCCAGCAGTTTAACCCGCACTAGTACCGGGGCCAACGTCCTGACTTTC
>few|TRBJ1-5|TRBV29-1|.
CSAKTASNQPQHF
TGCAGCGCAAAAACTGCGAGCAATCAGCCCCAGCATTTT
>few|TRBJ1-1|TRBV6-2/TRBV6-3|.
CASSYSSSGSNTEAFF
TGTGCCAGCAGTTACTCCTCTTCGGGGTCCAACACTGAAGCTTTCTTT
>few|TRBJ2-1|TRBV27|TRBD2
CASRVAGANEQFF
TGTGCCAGCAGGGTAGCGGGGGCGAATGAGCAGTTCTTC
>few|TRBJ2-2|TRBV29-1|TRBD1
CSVDGTGSGELFF
TGCAGCGTTGATGGGACAGGGAGCGGGGAGCTGTTTTTT
>few|TRBJ2-7|TRBV5-1|TRBD1
CASSLTRDSTYEQYF
TGCGCCAGCAGCCTAACCCGGGACAGCACCTACGAGCAGTACTTC
>few|TRBJ2-5|TRBV9|TRBD2
CASSVEGLARQETQYF
TGTGCCAGCAGCGTAGAGGGACTAGCGAGACAAGAGACCCAGTACTTC
>many|TRBJ1-5|TRBV3-1|.
CASSPGVNSNQPQHF
TGTGCCAGCAGCCCGGGAGTGAATAGCAATCAGCCCCAGCATTTT
>few|TRBJ2-5|TRBV11-2|.
CASSPRETQYF
TGTGCCAGCAGCCCCCGGGAGACCCAGTACTTC
>.|TRBJ1-1|TRBV11-2|TRBD1
CASSLAGQVWGTEAFF
TGTGCCAGCAGCTTAGCCGGACAGGTTTGGGGGACTGAAGCTTTCTTT